This TCR beta chain was captured in a study of pediatric ulcerative colitis (dated by TCRdb to the late 2010s). General notes on the study: Pancolitis was present in over 5 ulcerative colitis patients and left-sided colitis in two, and histology consistent with ulcerative colitis was found in all of these patients. Nine or ten newly diagnosed, treatment-naive pediatric ulcerative colitis patients and four non-IBD control children each provided paired blood and rectal samples. By Pediatric Ulcerative Colitis Activity Index, mild disease was classified in a couple of patients, moderate disease in several and acute severe colitis in three.

During colonoscopy, one to two pinch biopsies were obtained from the rectum for research purposes. Ulcerative colitis patients had received no immunosuppressive medication before the diagnostic colonoscopy. Rectal biopsies were digested with proteinase K before DNA isolation. The Wizard kit (Promega) was used to extract genomic DNA from the blood and intestinal samples. Points on this clone: The target of this receptor is not known. The input lacks base qualities; no much larger clone sits a single base away.

What the research found in general, with its limitations: A couple of patients' blood samples yielded substantially fewer templates for technical reasons and were excluded from blood-rectal overlap analysis. Significantly higher autologous blood-rectal clonal overlap was found in ulcerative colitis patients than in controls, which suggested increased T cell trafficking to inflamed tissue. A couple of rectal CDR3 clonotypes were detected in all ulcerative colitis patients and were not detected in any of the controls. T cells from blood may have been included in the rectal pinch biopsies, particularly in patients with overt colitis. The healthy control group was small, consisting of only a handful of individuals. Because repertoires were derived from total lymphocyte DNA, patterns in rare subsets such as regulatory T cells may not have been reflected. Features of the rectal repertoire distinguished controls, mild-moderate colitis patients and acute severe colitis patients, and in acute severe colitis, rectal diversity was reduced because of clonal expansions.

The V end loses 4 bases and the J end loses 3 bases, and a stretch of 6 bases separates them. Taken from the germline V gene, the CDR1 and CDR2 loops are SQVTM and ANQGSEA. The CDR3 has 12 amino acids, counting the end cysteine and phenylalanine. Just the 36-base CDR3 DNA is kept, in frame starting at base 1. Through the immunoSEQ TRB Survey service, multiplex V and J primers were used to amplify rearranged CDR3 beta regions from genomic DNA. To keep sequencing depth the same across samples, survey-level depth of up to 500,000 reads per sample was applied. The libraries were purified and pooled, then sequenced using Illumina technology. The authors processed their data as follows. Productive clonality, sample overlap, pairwise scatters, CDR3 beta length, V/D/J gene usage and productiveness were all assessed with the immunoSEQ online tools. Alongside Shannon and Simpson indices, calculated diversity was computed as the number of unique rearrangements divided by total templates, multiplied by 100. Z-score normalized data were analyzed by principal component analysis with the R prcomp function and the ggbiplot package. Morisita's index was used to measure clonal overlap between blood and rectum within each subject. TCRdb mirrors the immuneACCESS table, restricted to in-frame sequences. Some clones are absent from its copies; in checked studies, under half trace to an unresolved V gene, and the reason for the others is unknown. That table is the source of V, J and clone size, and D and trimming were worked out from the DNA. Within this sample are tens of thousands of clones, with 60% to 75% of them counted one time only. The biggest ten clones account for over 8.5% of the sample.

Sequencing input: gut tissue. The chain joins TRBV29-1 to TRBJ2-2; the D gene is unclear. The origin of this receptor is a boy aged 5 to 17 with severe ulcerative colitis. In nucleotide form, the sequence is TGCAGCGTTGGACTGCACACCGGGGAGCTGTTTTTT. Its amino acids are CSVGLHTGELFF.